Below, one T cell receptor (beta chain) is given with its context. Its specificity is not known. V lost 0 bases and J lost 4, with 9 bases in between. This CDR3 spans 14 amino acids. The germline V gene has CDR1 SGHRS and CDR2 YFSETQ. The data stem from a study of cytomegalovirus exposure and HLA in healthy donors. About the study: An analysis done earlier identified more than 90 million unique TCR beta sequences from about 179 million T cells. Findings and limits, study-wide: The records held CMV serostatus as the only immune exposure information.

It was with 60 Vbeta and 13 Jbeta primers that the PCR ran. Some clones are missing from TCRdb's copy, which holds only in-frame ones; the method was immunoSEQ multiplex PCR. This repertoire shows more than 95,000 clones, approximately 66% found once; its top ten account for 2.5% to 4%. Sequencing used PBMCs. This TCR derives from a woman in her forties or fifties in good health and CMV-seronegative. This sequence joins TRBV5-1 and TRBJ2-3; tentative D call: TRBD1 (6 bases). The DNA of the CDR3 is TGCGCCAGCAGCTTGGGGGGGCGGTCAGATACGCAGTATTTT. Encoded protein: CASSLGGRSDTQYF.